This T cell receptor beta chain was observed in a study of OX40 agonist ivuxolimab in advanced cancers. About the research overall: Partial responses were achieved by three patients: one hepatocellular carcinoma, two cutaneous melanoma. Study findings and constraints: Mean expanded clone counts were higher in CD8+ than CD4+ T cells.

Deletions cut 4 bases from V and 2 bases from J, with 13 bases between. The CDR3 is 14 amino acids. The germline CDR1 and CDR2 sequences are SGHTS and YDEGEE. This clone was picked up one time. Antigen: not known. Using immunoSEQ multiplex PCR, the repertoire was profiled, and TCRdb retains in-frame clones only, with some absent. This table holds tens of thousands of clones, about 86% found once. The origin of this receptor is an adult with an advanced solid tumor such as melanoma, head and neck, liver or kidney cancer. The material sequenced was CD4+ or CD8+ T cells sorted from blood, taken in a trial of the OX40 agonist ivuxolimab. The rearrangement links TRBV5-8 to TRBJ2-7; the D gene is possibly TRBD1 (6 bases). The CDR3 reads CASSPTGFPYEQYF. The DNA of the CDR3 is TGTGCCAGCAGCCCAACAGGGTTTCCCTACGAGCAGTACTTC.